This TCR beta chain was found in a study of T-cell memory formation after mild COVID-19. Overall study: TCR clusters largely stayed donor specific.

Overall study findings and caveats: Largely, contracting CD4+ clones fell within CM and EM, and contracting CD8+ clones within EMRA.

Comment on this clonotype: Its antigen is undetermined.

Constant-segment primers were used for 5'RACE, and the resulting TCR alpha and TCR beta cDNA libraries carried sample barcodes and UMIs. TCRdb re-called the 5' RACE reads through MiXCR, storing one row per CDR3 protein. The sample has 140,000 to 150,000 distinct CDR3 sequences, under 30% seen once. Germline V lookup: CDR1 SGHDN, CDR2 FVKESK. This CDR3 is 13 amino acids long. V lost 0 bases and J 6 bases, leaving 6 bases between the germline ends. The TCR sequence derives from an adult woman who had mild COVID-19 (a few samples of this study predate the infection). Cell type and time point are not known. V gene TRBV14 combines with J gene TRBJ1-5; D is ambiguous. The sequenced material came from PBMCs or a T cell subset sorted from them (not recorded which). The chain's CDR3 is CASSQEHGQPQHF. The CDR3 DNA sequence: TGTGCCAGCAGCCAAGAACACGGTCAGCCCCAGCATTTT.